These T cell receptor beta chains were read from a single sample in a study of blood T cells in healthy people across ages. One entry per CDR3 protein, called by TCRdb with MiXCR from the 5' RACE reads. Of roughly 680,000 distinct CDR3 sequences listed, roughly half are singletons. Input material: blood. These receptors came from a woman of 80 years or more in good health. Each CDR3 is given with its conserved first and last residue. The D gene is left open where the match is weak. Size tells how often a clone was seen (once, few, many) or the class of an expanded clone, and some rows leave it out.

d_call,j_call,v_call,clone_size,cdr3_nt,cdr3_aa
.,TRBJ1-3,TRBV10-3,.,TGTGCCATCAGTGAGTCCGCCGACCCGTTAAACACCATATATTTT,CAISESADPLNTIYF
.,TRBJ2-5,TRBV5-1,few,TGCGCCAGCAGCGCAACGACGGGACCTCAAGAGACCCAGTACTTC,CASSATTGPQETQYF
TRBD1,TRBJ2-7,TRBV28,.,TGTGCCAGCAACCGACAGGGGACCTCCTACGAGCAGTACTTC,CASNRQGTSYEQYF
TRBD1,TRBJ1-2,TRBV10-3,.,TGTGCCATCAGTGAATACAGGGGGGGCTATGGCTACACCTTC,CAISEYRGGYGYTF
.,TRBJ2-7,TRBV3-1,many,TGTGCCAGCAGCCAAGATCTCGGCGAGCAGTACTTC,CASSQDLGEQYF
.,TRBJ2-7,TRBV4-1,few,TGCGCCAGCAGCCAAGGCTACAGTGGTTCCTACGAGCAGTACTTC,CASSQGYSGSYEQYF
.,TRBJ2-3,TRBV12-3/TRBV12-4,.,TGTGCCAGCAGTTTGGAGGGGCCTACGCAGTATTTT,CASSLEGPTQYF
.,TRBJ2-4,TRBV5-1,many,TGCGCCAGCAGCTTGGGGGGCGCCCCTAACATTCAGTACTTC,CASSLGGAPNIQYF
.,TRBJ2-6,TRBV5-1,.,TGCGCCAGCTCGGAAGTAGGGGCCAACGTCCTGACTTTC,CASSEVGANVLTF
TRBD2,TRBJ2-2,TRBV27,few,TGTGCCAGCAGTTTGCTTAGCGGGGGGTTCACCGGGGAGCTGTTTTTT,CASSLLSGGFTGELFF
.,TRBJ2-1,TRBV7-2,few,TGTGCCAGCAGCTTAGTTACCGGGGCTCTCAATGAGCAGTTCTTC,CASSLVTGALNEQFF
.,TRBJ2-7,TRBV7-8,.,TGTGCCAGCGTCCCCGAGGGGGCAGGGGGGCGATACGAGCAGTACTTC,CASVPEGAGGRYEQYF
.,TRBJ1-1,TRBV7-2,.,TGTGCCAGCAGCTTAGTAAGGATAATCCACACTGAAGCTTTCTTT,CASSLVRIIHTEAFF
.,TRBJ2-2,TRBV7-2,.,TGTGCCAGCAGCTTTGCTAGCGTCGACACCGGGGAGCTGTTTTTT,CASSFASVDTGELFF
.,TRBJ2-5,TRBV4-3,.,TGCGCCAGCAGCCCCTCGACAGCCTACCAAGAGACCCAGTACTTC,CASSPSTAYQETQYF
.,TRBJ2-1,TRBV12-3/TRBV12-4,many,TGTGCCAGCAGTTCCTCAGGACGGGTCAACTCCTACAATGAGCAGTTCTTC,CASSSSGRVNSYNEQFF
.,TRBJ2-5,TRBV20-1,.,TGCAGTGTCCCATCGCTTGGGACCCAGTACTTC,CSVPSLGTQYF
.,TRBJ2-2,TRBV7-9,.,TGTGCCAGCAGCCCCACCTATGAGCGGGAGCTGTTTTTT,CASSPTYERELFF
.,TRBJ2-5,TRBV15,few,TGTGCCACCAGCAGAGATAAGGCAGGGTGGCAGTACTTC,CATSRDKAGWQYF
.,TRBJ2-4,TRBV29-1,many,TGCAGCGTTGAGTTTGCCCATGTAGCCAAAAACATTCAGTACTTC,CSVEFAHVAKNIQYF
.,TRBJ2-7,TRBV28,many,TGTGCCAGCAGCCCCCCCCCCTACGAGCAGTACTTC,CASSPPPYEQYF
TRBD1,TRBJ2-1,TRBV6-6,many,TGTGCCAGCAGTTACTCAACTTGGGACAGGGGGCTTTCGTTCTTC,CASSYSTWDRGLSFF
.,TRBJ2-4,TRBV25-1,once,TGTGCCAGCGCCGGACAAACCAAAAACATTCAGTACTTC,CASAGQTKNIQYF
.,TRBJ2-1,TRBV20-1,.,TGCAGTTACGGCGTCAATGAGCAGTTCTTC,CSYGVNEQFF
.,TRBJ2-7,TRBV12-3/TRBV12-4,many,TGTGCCAGCAGCAGCCTTTGGGGGTTCGAGCAGTACTTC,CASSSLWGFEQYF
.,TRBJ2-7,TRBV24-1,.,TGTGCCACCAGTGAAAGGGCAGGAGATTTCTACGAGCAGTACTTC,CATSERAGDFYEQYF
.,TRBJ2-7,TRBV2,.,TGTGCCAGCAGCATAGCAGGTCTTCACTCCTACGAGCAGTACTTC,CASSIAGLHSYEQYF
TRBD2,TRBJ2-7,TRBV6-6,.,TGTGCCAGCAGTGTATCTCCGGGACTAGCTCGCGACGAGCAGTACTTC,CASSVSPGLARDEQYF
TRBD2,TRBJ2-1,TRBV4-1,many,TGCGCCAGCAGCCAGCTCTCCGGGACTAGCGTCGACAATGAGCAGTTCTTC,CASSQLSGTSVDNEQFF
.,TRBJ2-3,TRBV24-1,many,TGTGCCACCAGTGGAGGGAGGGATACGCAGTATTTT,CATSGGRDTQYF
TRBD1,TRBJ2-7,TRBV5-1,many,TGCGCCAGCAGCTCGATACAGGGGGCCCACGAGCAGTACTTC,CASSSIQGAHEQYF
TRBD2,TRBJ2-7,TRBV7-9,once,TGTGCCAGCAGGGCGGGGGAGTCCTACGAGCAGTACTTC,CASRAGESYEQYF
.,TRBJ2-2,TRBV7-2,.,TGTGCCAGCAGCTTGGAGGGAGGTTCGGCCGGGGAGCTGTTTTTT,CASSLEGGSAGELFF
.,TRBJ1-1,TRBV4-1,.,TGCGCCAGCAGCCCCGGACTCGGGGGGAGGAACACTGAAGCTTTCTTT,CASSPGLGGRNTEAFF
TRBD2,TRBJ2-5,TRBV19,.,TGTGCCAGTAGTCCACTAGCGGGGTTCCAAGAGACCCAGTACTTC,CASSPLAGFQETQYF
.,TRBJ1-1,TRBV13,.,TGTGCCAGCATCCTGATGGACCGCGACAGTGAAGCTTTCTTT,CASILMDRDSEAFF
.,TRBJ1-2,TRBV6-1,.,TGTGCCAGCAGTGCAAGTAGGCGACGATATGGCTACACCTTC,CASSASRRRYGYTF
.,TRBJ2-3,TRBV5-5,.,TGTGCCAGCAGTCCCGGTCTGACGGGGACGAGCGCAGATACGCAGTATTTT,CASSPGLTGTSADTQYF
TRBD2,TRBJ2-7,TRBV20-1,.,TGCAGTGCTAGTACTAGCGGGTGGGGAACCCAGTACTTC,CSASTSGWGTQYF
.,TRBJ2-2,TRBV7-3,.,TGTGCCAGCAGCTTACAGGGGTTTCAAAGAGGCACCGGGGAGCTGTTTTTT,CASSLQGFQRGTGELFF
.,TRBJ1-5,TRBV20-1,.,TGCAGTGCTAGGACCCAGGGAGGGCTGGGGAACAATCAGCCCCAGCATTTT,CSARTQGGLGNNQPQHF
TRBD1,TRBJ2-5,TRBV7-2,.,TGTGCCAGCAGCTACATAGACAGGGGCGAGCAAGAGACCCAGTACTTC,CASSYIDRGEQETQYF
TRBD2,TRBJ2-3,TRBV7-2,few,TGTGCCAGCAGCCGTAGGACTAGCGGGATCACAGATACGCAGTATTTT,CASSRRTSGITDTQYF
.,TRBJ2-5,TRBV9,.,TGTGCCAGCAGCGTAGCCCAGAATAGGCAAGAGACCCAGTACTTC,CASSVAQNRQETQYF
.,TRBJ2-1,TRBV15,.,TGTGCCACCAGCAGAGACCAGACTACCTCCTACAATGAGCAGTTCTTC,CATSRDQTTSYNEQFF
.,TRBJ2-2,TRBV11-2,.,TGTGCCAGCAGCTTAGATCCCAGGACGTCCGGGGAGCTGTTTTTT,CASSLDPRTSGELFF
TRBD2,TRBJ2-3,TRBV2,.,TGTGCCAGCAGTGAGCCCGGGGGGGCCGCAGATACGCAGTATTTT,CASSEPGGAADTQYF